The source of this TCR beta chain is a study of neoadjuvant anti-PD-1 for oral cavity cancer. Six replicates per PBMC sample, mostly from roughly 500 ng of genomic DNA. TCRdb's copy holds only in-frame clones and misses some; the assay was immunoSEQ multiplex PCR. This table holds approximately 16,000 clones, nearly 70% found once. Blood cells were analyzed directly, without culture or expansion. Germline V gene sequence: CDR1 SGHAT, CDR2 FQNNGV. The CDR3 spans 14 residues. With 1 base removed from V and 8 bases from J, the gap between germline ends came to 13 bases. Sequences were derived from PBMCs, sampled before nivolumab (anti-PD-1) treatment. This TCR derives from a person aged 35 to 85 with oral cavity squamous cell carcinoma. This sequence joins TRBV11-2 and TRBJ2-3, with a possible D match to TRBD2 (6 bases). CDR3 sequence reads: CASSLGLLGGTQYF. CDR3 nucleotide sequence: TGTGCCAGCAGCTTAGGACTTCTCGGGGGTACGCAGTATTTT.